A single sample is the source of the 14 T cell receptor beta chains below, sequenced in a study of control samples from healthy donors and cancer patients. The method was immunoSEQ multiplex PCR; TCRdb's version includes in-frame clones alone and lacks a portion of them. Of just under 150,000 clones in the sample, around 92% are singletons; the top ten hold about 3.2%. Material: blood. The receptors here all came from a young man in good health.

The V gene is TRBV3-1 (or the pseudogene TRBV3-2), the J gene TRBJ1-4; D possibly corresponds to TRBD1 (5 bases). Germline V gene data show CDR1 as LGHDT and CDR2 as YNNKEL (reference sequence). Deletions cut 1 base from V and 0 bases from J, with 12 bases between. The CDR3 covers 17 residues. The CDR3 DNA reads TGTGCCAGCAGCCAAGGCCCCAGGGTCGCAACTAATGAAAAACTGTTTTTT. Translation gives CASSQGPRVATNEKLFF.

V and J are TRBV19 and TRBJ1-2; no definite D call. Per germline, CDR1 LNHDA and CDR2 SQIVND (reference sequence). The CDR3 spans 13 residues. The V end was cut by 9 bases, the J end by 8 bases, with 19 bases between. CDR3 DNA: TGTGCCAGCAGCTGGGGAGGGTACGAAGGCTACACCTTC. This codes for CASSWGGYEGYTF.

For the CDR3, the DNA is TGTGCCAGCAGCCAACGGGTGGGTGAAGCTTTCTTT. Translating gives CASSQRVGEAFF. The chain is built from TRBV14 and TRBJ1-1; D unclear. The germline CDR1 and CDR2 sequences are SGHDN and FVKESK. This CDR3 is 12 amino acids long. Trimming stripped 2 bases from V and 7 bases from J, with 8 bases between.

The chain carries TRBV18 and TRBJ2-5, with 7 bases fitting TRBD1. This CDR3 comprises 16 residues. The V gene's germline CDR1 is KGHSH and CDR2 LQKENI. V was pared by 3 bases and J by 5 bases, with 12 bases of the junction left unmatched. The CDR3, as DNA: TGTGCCAGCTCACCCGGAGACAGGGCCTACTCGGAGACCCAGTACTTC. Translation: CASSPGDRAYSETQYF. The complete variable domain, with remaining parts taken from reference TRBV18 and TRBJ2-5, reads NAGVMQNPRHLVRRRGQEARLRCSPMKGHSHVYWYRQLPEEGLKFMVYLQKENIIDESGMPKERFSAEFPKEGPSILRIQQVVRGDSAAYFCASSPGDRAYSETQYFGPGTRLLVL.

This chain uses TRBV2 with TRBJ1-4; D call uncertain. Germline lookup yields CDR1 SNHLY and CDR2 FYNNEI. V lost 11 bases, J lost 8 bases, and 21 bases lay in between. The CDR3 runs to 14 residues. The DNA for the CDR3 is TGTGCCGGCAAGAGGCCTCTCCTGGGGGAAAAACTGTTTTTT. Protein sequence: CAGKRPLLGEKLFF.

Here the CDR3 reads CASSSDTVSPLHF. For the CDR3, the DNA is TGTGCCAGCAGCTCCGACACAGTTTCACCCCTCCACTTT. The V and J genes are TRBV7-3 and TRBJ1-6; D gene uncertain. V lost 4 bases and J lost 9, with 10 bases in between. The CDR3 consists of 13 residues. Germline CDR1 is SGHTA and CDR2 is FQGTGA. The whole variable domain, remainder taken from reference TRBV7-3 and TRBJ1-6, is GAGVSQTPSNKVTEKGKYVELRCDPISGHTALYWYRQSLGQGPEFLIYFQGTGAADDSGLPNDRFFAVRPEGSVSTLKIQRTERGDSAVYLCASSSDTVSPLHFGNGTRLTVT.

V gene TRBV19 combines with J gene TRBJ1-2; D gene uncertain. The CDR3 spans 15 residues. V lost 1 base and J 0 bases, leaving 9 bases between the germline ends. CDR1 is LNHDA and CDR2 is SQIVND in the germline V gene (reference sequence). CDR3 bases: TGTGCCAGTAGTATAGGCCCGGCAGCTAACTATGGCTACACCTTC. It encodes CASSIGPAANYGYTF.

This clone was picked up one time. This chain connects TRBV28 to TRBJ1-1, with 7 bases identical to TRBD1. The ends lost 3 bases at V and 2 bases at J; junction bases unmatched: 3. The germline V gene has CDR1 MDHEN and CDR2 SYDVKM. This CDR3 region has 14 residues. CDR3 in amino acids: CASSLDRPNTEAFF. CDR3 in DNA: TGTGCCAGCAGTTTGGACAGGCCCAACACTGAAGCTTTCTTT.

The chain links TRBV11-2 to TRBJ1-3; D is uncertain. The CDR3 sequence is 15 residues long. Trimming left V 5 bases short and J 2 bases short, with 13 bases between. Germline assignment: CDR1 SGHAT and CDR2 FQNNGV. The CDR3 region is CASSTDGEPGNTIYF. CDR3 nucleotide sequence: TGTGCCAGCAGCACAGACGGTGAACCTGGAAACACCATATATTTT.

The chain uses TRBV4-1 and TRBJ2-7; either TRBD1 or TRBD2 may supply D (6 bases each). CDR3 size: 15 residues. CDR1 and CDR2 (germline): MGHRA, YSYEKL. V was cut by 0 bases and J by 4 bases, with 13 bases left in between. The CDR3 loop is CASSQDLRGEYEQYF. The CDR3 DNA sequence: TGCGCCAGCAGCCAAGATTTAAGGGGGGAATACGAGCAGTACTTC.

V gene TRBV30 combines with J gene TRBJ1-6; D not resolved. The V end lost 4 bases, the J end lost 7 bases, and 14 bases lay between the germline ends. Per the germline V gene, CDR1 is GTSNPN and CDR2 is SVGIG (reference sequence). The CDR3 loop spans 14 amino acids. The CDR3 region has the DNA TGTGCCTGGAAGCTTAACGGCAGAAATTCACCCCTCCACTTT. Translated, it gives CAWKLNGRNSPLHF.

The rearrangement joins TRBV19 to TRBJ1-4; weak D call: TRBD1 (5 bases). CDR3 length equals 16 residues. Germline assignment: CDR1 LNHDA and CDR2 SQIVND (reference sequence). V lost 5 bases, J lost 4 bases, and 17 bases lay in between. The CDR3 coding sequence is TGTGCCAGTAGTCCAGAGTGGCAGGGCGATAATGAAAAACTGTTTTTT. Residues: CASSPEWQGDNEKLFF.

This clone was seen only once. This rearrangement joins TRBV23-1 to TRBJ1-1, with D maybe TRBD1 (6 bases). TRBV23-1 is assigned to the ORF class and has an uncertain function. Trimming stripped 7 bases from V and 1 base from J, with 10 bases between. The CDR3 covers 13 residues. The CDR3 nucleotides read TGCGCCAGCACCGACAGGAAGAACACTGAAGCTTTCTTT. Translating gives CASTDRKNTEAFF.

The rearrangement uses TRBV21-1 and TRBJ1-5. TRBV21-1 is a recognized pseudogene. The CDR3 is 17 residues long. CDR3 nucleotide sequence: TGTGCCAGCACCCCAAGAGCCGGGACGGCTAGCAATCAGCCCCAGCATTTT. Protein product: CASTPRAGTASNQPQHF.